This TCR beta chain was documented in a study of cytomegalovirus exposure and HLA in healthy donors. Background on the study: Around 81% of roughly 400 genotyped donors fell in the Caucasian-associated ancestry cluster. General study findings and limits: Later, an analysis showed that TCR beta chains associated with HLA were more clonally expanded than others that were equally common. It was reportedly the case that the classifier diagnosed cytomegalovirus status with high specificity and sensitivity.

Healthy bone marrow donors supplied every sample. PCR involved 60 Vbeta and 13 Jbeta primers. Method: immunoSEQ multiplex PCR; TCRdb's copy keeps in-frame clones and lacks some. The data show about 86,000 clones, roughly 73% seen once. The germline gives CDR1 LGHNT, CDR2 FRNRAP. This CDR3 has 16 amino acids. The junction had 16 bases not matched to a gene; V was cut back by 5 bases and J by 7 bases. Comments on this clone: The antigen is unknown.

V usage is TRBV12-5 and J usage is TRBJ1-2, with 7 bases identical to TRBD1. The sample consisted of PBMCs. This clonotype originated in a male donor in good health and CMV-seropositive. DNA of the CDR3: TGTGCTAGTGGTCCCCACCTGTCCGGTAACAGGGGTGGCTACACCTTC. This codes for CASGPHLSGNRGGYTF.